This T cell receptor (beta chain) was captured in a study of cytomegalovirus exposure and HLA in healthy donors. V lost 5 bases, J lost 5 bases, and 18 bases stayed unmatched. The CDR3 totals 18 residues. CDR1 and CDR2 from the germline V gene are MNHEY and SMNVEV (reference sequence). The table came from immunoSEQ multiplex PCR; TCRdb's copy has only in-frame clones and leaves some out. The sample shows about 49,000 clones, 92% of them seen only once. Overall study results and limits: TCR sequences were mostly rare, though some public TCRs occurred in many donors. Specific recognition of CMV antigens was confirmed in vitro for a few chains (all CMV-associated).

A word on this clone: Antigen unknown.

Sequencing used PBMCs. This clonotype was sampled from a young man in good health and CMV-seronegative. The chain carries TRBV27 and TRBJ2-7, with 10 positions matching TRBD2. The CDR3 DNA sequence: TGTGCCAGCAGTCCCGAAGTCCTAAATAGCGGGAGGATCGACGAGCAGTACTTC. The encoded protein is CASSPEVLNSGRIDEQYF.